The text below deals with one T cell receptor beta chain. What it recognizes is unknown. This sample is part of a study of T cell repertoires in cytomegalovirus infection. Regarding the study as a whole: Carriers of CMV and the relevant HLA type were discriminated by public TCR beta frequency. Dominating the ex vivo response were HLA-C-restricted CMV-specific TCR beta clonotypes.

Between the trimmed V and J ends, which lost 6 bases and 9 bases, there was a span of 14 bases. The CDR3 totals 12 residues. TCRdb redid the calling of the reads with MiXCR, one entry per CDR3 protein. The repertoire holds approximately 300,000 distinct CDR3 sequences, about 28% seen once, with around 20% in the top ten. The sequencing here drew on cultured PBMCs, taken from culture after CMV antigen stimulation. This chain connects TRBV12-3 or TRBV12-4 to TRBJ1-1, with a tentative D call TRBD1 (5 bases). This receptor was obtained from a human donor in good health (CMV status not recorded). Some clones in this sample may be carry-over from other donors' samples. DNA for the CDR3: TGTGCCAGCAGCCCCCCGGGGCGACAAGCTTTCTTT. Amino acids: CASSPPGRQAFF.